Listed here are 20 T cell receptor beta chains from one sample, sequenced in a study of Ad26.COV2.S vaccination and SARS-CoV-2 variants. Libraries were prepared by immunoSEQ multiplex PCR; TCRdb keeps only in-frame clonotypes and omits some of them. The table has 430,000 or so clones, 80% to 95% seen once. The treatment here: roughly 19 received Ad26.COV2.S at low or high dose, single or two shots; roughly 5 received placebo; per-sample allocation not given. After the first vaccine or placebo injection, samples were drawn on day 63. The source was peripheral blood, collected in a trial of Ad26.COV2.S vaccine versus placebo. The source of these receptors is a person aged 18-60 years who received the Ad26.COV2.S COVID-19 vaccine or a placebo.

A single count supports this clone. The CDR3, as DNA: TGTGCCGGGCGGGGGCTCTACAATGAGCAGTTCTTC. As protein: CAGRGLYNEQFF. This chain links TRBV30 with TRBJ2-1, with D possibly being TRBD2 (7 bases). CDR3 length: 12 amino acids. Trimming left V 8 bases short and J 3 bases short, with 11 bases between. Looked up from germline, CDR1 is GTSNPN and CDR2 is SVGIG (reference sequence).

This clone was seen a single time. This chain joins TRBV30 and TRBJ2-2; TRBD2 matches 14 bases. The CDR3 totals 17 residues. Germline CDR1 GTSNPN, CDR2 SVGIG (reference sequence). The V gene end was trimmed by 3 bases and the J gene end by 2 bases; junction bases not matched to a gene: 5. The CDR3 here is CAWRGLAGDLNTGELFF. The CDR3 region has the DNA TGTGCCTGGAGGGGACTAGCGGGAGACCTTAACACCGGGGAGCTGTTTTTT.

The chain recombines TRBV19 with TRBJ2-7; 11 bases align to TRBD2. CDR3 length equals 15 residues. V shed 5 bases and J 7 bases; nucleotides not matched to a gene: 10. Germline lookup yields CDR1 LNHDA and CDR2 SQIVND (reference sequence). CDR3 protein: CASSVLAGGLGEQYF. The CDR3 nucleotides read TGTGCCAGTAGTGTGCTAGCGGGAGGATTAGGTGAGCAGTACTTC.

This sequence joins TRBV24-1 and TRBJ2-3; 9 nucleotides match TRBD2. Germline loops: CDR1 KGHDR, CDR2 SFDVKD. This CDR3 is built from 14 residues. V shed 5 bases, J shed 3 bases, and the junction held 2 bases outside the gene matches. The CDR3 region is CATSVTSGTDTQYF. CDR3 sequence (DNA): TGTGCCACCAGTGTAACTAGCGGGACAGATACGCAGTATTTT.

The chain is built from TRBV4-3 and TRBJ2-7; a possible D gene is TRBD2 (6 bases). The V end was cut by 4 bases, the J end by 3 bases, with 13 bases between. Germline loops: CDR1 LGHNA, CDR2 YSLEER. This CDR3 region has 14 residues. CDR3 residues: CASSPHGGDYEQYF. For the CDR3, the DNA is TGCGCCAGCAGCCCTCACGGAGGGGACTACGAGCAGTACTTC.

The V gene is TRBV7-6, the J gene TRBJ1-2; the match to TRBD1 covers 9 bases. The CDR3 sequence is 14 residues long. CDR1 and CDR2 (germline): SGHVS, FNYEAQ. V dropped 5 bases and J dropped 4; count of bases not matched to a gene: 5. The CDR3 reads CASSMDRGGYGYTF. Written as DNA, the CDR3 is TGTGCCAGCAGCATGGACAGGGGTGGCTATGGCTACACCTTC.

This chain uses TRBV5-6 with TRBJ2-1, with D maybe TRBD2 (5 bases). This CDR3 region has 16 residues. Germline CDR1 is SGHDT and CDR2 is YYEEEE. The V end lost 4 bases, the J end lost 4 bases, and 18 bases lay between the germline ends. The CDR3 is CASSVLALGKYNEQFF. The DNA of the CDR3 is TGTGCCAGCAGCGTCCTTGCGCTCGGGAAATACAATGAGCAGTTCTTC.

CDR3 sequence: CASSTGGGQETQYF. DNA for the CDR3: TGTGCCAGCTCGACGGGAGGGGGCCAAGAGACCCAGTACTTC. This sequence joins TRBV27 and TRBJ2-5, with 8 nucleotides matching TRBD2. Trimming took 8 bases from V and 1 from J; bases not matched to a gene: 6. In germline, CDR1 is MNHEY, CDR2 SMNVEV (reference sequence). The length of the CDR3 is 14 residues.

This rearrangement joins TRBV10-3 to TRBJ1-6; D is unclear. The germline V and J ends were trimmed by 7 bases and 4 bases, with 8 bases remaining between them. Germline V gene sequence: CDR1 ENHRY, CDR2 SYGVKD. This CDR3 is built from 13 residues. CDR3 DNA: TGTGCCATCAAAGGCTTTTATAATTCACCCCTCCACTTT. Its translation: CAIKGFYNSPLHF.

This clone has only one observation. The CDR3 here is CASSPIGGSGLTYTGELFF. DNA for the CDR3: TGTGCCAGCAGCCCAATAGGGGGAAGCGGCCTCACTTACACCGGGGAGCTGTTTTTT. The chain uses TRBV5-6 and TRBJ2-2; the D gene is possibly TRBD1 (6 bases). Trimming cost V 4 bases and J 3 bases, with 25 bases left between them. This CDR3 is built from 19 residues. The V gene's germline CDR1 is SGHDT and CDR2 YYEEEE. Based on the CDR3 plus reference TRBV5-6 and TRBJ2-2, the full variable domain is DAGVTQSPTHLIKTRGQQVTLRCSPKSGHDTVSWYQQALGQGPQFIFQYYEEEERQRGNFPDRFSGHQFPNYSSELNVNALLLGDSALYLCASSPIGGSGLTYTGELFFGEGSRLTVL.

The chain uses TRBV7-6 and TRBJ2-3; 12 bases align to TRBD2. Germline CDR1 and CDR2: SGHVS and FNYEAQ. CDR3 length: 18 residues. The junction had 7 bases not matched to a gene; V was cut back by 1 base and J by 2 bases. Here the CDR3 reads CASSLVRLAGVATDTQYF. Written as DNA, the CDR3 is TGTGCCAGCAGCTTAGTTCGACTAGCGGGAGTGGCCACAGATACGCAGTATTTT.

V and J are TRBV7-2 and TRBJ1-2; maybe TRBD1 (6 bases). This CDR3 is 14 amino acids long. With 3 bases removed from V and 2 bases from J, the gap between germline ends came to 10 bases. Germline CDR1 and CDR2: SGHTA and FQGNSA. CDR3 sequence (DNA): TGTGCCAGCAGCTTTTGGACAGCAAACTATGGCTACACCTTC. It specifies CASSFWTANYGYTF.

This clone was recorded only once. The V gene is TRBV12-3 or TRBV12-4, the J gene TRBJ1-1; 7 bases align to TRBD1. After removal of 6 bases from V and 12 bases from J, the junction contained 13 bases not matched to a gene. The CDR3 has 13 residues. The CDR3 region is CASSPPMTGWSFF. The CDR3 DNA reads as TGTGCCAGCAGCCCCCCCATGACAGGGTGGTCTTTCTTT.

The chain employs TRBV5-5 and TRBJ2-5; D call uncertain. The CDR3 loop spans 12 amino acids. The V end lost 1 base, the J end lost 5 bases, and 6 bases lay between the germline ends. Germline loops: CDR1 SGHKS, CDR2 YYEKEE (reference sequence). CDR3 coding DNA: TGTGCCAGCAGCTTGCCGGATGAGACCCAGTACTTC. This translates into CASSLPDETQYF.

The chain uses TRBV5-1 and TRBJ2-1, with TRBD2 matching 10 bases. This CDR3 is 16 amino acids long. Germline V gene lookup returns CDR1 SGHRS and CDR2 YFSETQ. Trimming at V came to 5 bases and at J to 1 base, leaving 6 bases not matched to a gene. Here the CDR3 reads CASRGLAGVSYNEQFF. The DNA of the CDR3 is TGCGCCAGCAGAGGGCTAGCGGGAGTATCCTACAATGAGCAGTTCTTC.

V and J are TRBV12-5 and TRBJ2-7; D unclear. Germline V gene lookup returns CDR1 LGHNT and CDR2 FRNRAP. The CDR3 length is 12 residues. The V end lost 4 bases, the J end lost 3 bases, and 7 bases lay between the germline ends. CDR3 loop: CASGSELYEQYF. The CDR3 DNA sequence: TGTGCTAGTGGTTCGGAACTCTACGAGCAGTACTTC.

V usage is TRBV11-2 and J usage is TRBJ2-7; tentative D call: TRBD2 (5 bases). The CDR3 loop spans 16 amino acids. The V end lost 1 base, the J end lost 2 bases, and 15 bases lay between the germline ends. Germline V gene data show CDR1 as SGHAT and CDR2 as FQNNGV. CDR3 sequence (DNA): TGTGCCAGCAGCTTAGTCTGGGGAGCCGAGACCTACGAGCAGTACTTC. It is translated as CASSLVWGAETYEQYF.

The rearrangement links TRBV3-1 (or the pseudogene TRBV3-2) to TRBJ1-1; 7 bases agree with TRBD1. CDR1 is LGHDT and CDR2 is YNNKEL in the germline V gene (reference sequence). V dropped 2 bases and J dropped 4; count of bases not matched to a gene: 7. CDR3 length equals 15 residues. CDR3 region: CASSQTTGSGTEAFF. Written as DNA, the CDR3 is TGTGCCAGCAGCCAAACGACAGGGTCGGGCACTGAAGCTTTCTTT.

The chain links TRBV27 to TRBJ2-1; 10 bases line up with TRBD2. This CDR3 is built from 15 residues. The V segment lost 6 bases and the J segment 3 bases; nucleotides outside the gene matches: 5. CDR1 is MNHEY, CDR2 SMNVEV, per germline (reference sequence). The CDR3 reads CASSSGTSVYNEQFF. Here the CDR3 DNA reads TGTGCCAGCAGCTCCGGGACTAGCGTCTACAATGAGCAGTTCTTC.

The gene calls are TRBV7-8 and TRBJ2-7; TRBD1 aligns across 10 bases. This CDR3 comprises 14 residues. In germline, CDR1 is SGHVS, CDR2 FQNEAQ. V dropped 3 bases and J dropped 4; count of bases not matched to a gene: 3. In DNA form, the CDR3 reads TGTGCCAGCAGCTTCGACAGGGGGCGGTACGAGCAGTACTTC. Its protein product is CASSFDRGRYEQYF.